Shown below are 12 T cell receptor beta chains from a single sample sequenced in a study of vaccination and CD4 T cells after COVID-19. Treatment of the sample: 10-day PBMC culture with coronavirus spike peptide pools or control peptides (ViraFEST assay). Scientists ran DNA taken from cultured CD4+ T cells through the Oncomine TCR Beta short-read assay for sequencing. TCRdb processed the PCR reads anew with MiXCR; each CDR3 protein has one entry. The sample holds approximately 26,000 distinct CDR3 sequences, 35% to 50% seen once. Their antigens are not known. The specimen was CD4+ T cells from blood, cultured in vitro. All receptors derive from a human donor who had recovered from COVID-19.

This chain connects TRBV19 to TRBJ1-1; 10 nucleotides match TRBD1. The CDR3 runs 13 residues. J lost 7 bases, V lost 4 bases, and 3 bases had no gene match. The germline V gene encodes CDR1 LNHDA and CDR2 SQIVND (reference sequence). The CDR3 sequence: CASSRDRGFEAFF. The DNA for the CDR3 is TGTGCCAGTAGTAGGGACAGGGGATTTGAAGCTTTCTTT.

V usage is TRBV7-3 and J usage is TRBJ1-2, with a possible D match to TRBD1 (6 bases). Between the trimmed V and J ends, which lost 2 bases and 7 bases, there was a span of 20 bases. CDR3 length: 16 amino acids. In germline, CDR1 is SGHTA, CDR2 FQGTGA. CDR3 loop: CASSLGGGGISGGYTF. In DNA, the CDR3 is TGTGCCAGCAGCTTAGGGGGCGGGGGGATAAGCGGTGGCTACACCTTC.

This clonotype was seen only a few times. The rearrangement uses TRBV20-1 and TRBJ2-3, with 11 bases fitting TRBD1. Trimming at V came to 0 bases and at J to 15 bases, leaving 5 bases not matched to a gene. CDR1 is DFQATT and CDR2 is SNEGSKA in the germline V gene (reference sequence). This CDR3 has 12 residues. The CDR3 sequence is CSARDSGQGEYF. In nucleotides, the CDR3 is TGCAGTGCTAGAGATTCGGGACAGGGGGAATATTTT.

This clonotype appeared a few times. CDR3 sequence: CASSVGTGAAEAFF. CDR3 sequence (DNA): TGTGCCAGTAGTGTCGGGACAGGGGCCGCTGAAGCTTTCTTT. This chain links TRBV19 with TRBJ1-1, with 10 bases matching TRBD1. The CDR3 loop spans 14 amino acids. The V and J ends lost 5 bases and 6 bases, in that order; junction bases with no gene match: 6. From germline, CDR1 is LNHDA and CDR2 SQIVND (reference sequence). Full variable domain (rest looked up from reference TRBV19 and TRBJ1-1): DGGITQSPKYLFRKEGQNVTLSCEQNLNHDAMYWYRQDPGQGLRLIYYSQIVNDFQKGDIAEGYSVSREKKESFPLTVTSAQKNPTAFYLCASSVGTGAAEAFFGQGTRLTVV.

This clonotype turned up a few times. V usage is TRBV7-6 and J usage is TRBJ1-5; TRBD1 matches at 9 bases. With 5 bases clipped from V and 2 bases from J, the junction kept 4 bases outside the gene matches. Germline assignment: CDR1 SGHVS and CDR2 FNYEAQ. The CDR3 has 15 residues. The CDR3 DNA follows: TGTGCCAGCAGCACGGGACAGGGAGGCAATCAGCCCCAGCATTTT. Protein: CASSTGQGGNQPQHF.

The sample holds a few counts of this clonotype. The chain is built from TRBV7-2 and TRBJ2-7; unclear D gene. V dropped 5 bases and J dropped 0 bases, with 11 bases sitting between them. The CDR3 spans 14 residues. The V gene's germline CDR1 is SGHTA and CDR2 FQGNSA. This chain's CDR3 is CASSPRRVSYEQYF. Here the CDR3 DNA reads TGTGCCAGCAGCCCCCGTCGGGTCTCCTACGAGCAGTACTTC.

A word on this clonotype: An end of the junction does not agree with germline; a read error may underlie this. The chain couples TRBV7-2 to TRBJ1-2; TRBD1 is a possible D gene (6 bases). This CDR3 spans 12 amino acids. Germline assignment: CDR1 SGHTA and CDR2 FQGNSA. CDR3 sequence (DNA): TGTGCCAGCAGCTTACATAGGGACAAAGGATACTTC. It yields the protein CASSLHRDKGYF.

V is TRBV2 and J is TRBJ1-1; TRBD1 might be the D (5 bases). Germline loops: CDR1 SNHLY, CDR2 FYNNEI. The CDR3 has 13 amino acids. V shed 6 bases and J shed 0 bases, with 8 bases lying between them. CDR3 bases: TGTGCCAGCAGGACAGAAGTGAACACTGAAGCTTTCTTT. It yields the protein CASRTEVNTEAFF.

This clonotype was seen more than once but under ten times. The chain links TRBV20-1 to TRBJ1-2; tentatively, D is TRBD1 (6 bases). CDR3 size: 15 residues. Deletions cut 6 bases from V and 4 bases from J, with 21 bases between. CDR1 is DFQATT and CDR2 is SNEGSKA in the germline V gene (reference sequence). In DNA, the CDR3 is TGCAGTGCACCCCCTGGACAGTTGGTGGGCTATGGCTACACCTTC. This codes for CSAPPGQLVGYGYTF.

This clonotype showed up just a few times. J is TRBJ1-5 and V is TRBV28, with 9 bases identical to TRBD1. The junction had 3 bases not matched to a gene; V was cut back by 3 bases and J by 3 bases. The germline V gene encodes CDR1 MDHEN and CDR2 SYDVKM. The length of the CDR3 is 15 residues. CDR3 DNA sequence: TGTGCCAGCAGTTTCAGGGACAGGGTCAATCAGCCCCAGCATTTT. Encoded protein: CASSFRDRVNQPQHF.

This clonotype was seen more than once but under ten times. The chain recombines TRBV10-3 with TRBJ2-2, with a weak D call TRBD1 (5 bases). This CDR3 is 14 amino acids long. Trimming pared 7 bases from V and 5 bases from J, leaving 14 bases between. The germline V gene encodes CDR1 ENHRY and CDR2 SYGVKD. The CDR3: CAITRSPGTGELFF. The CDR3, as DNA: TGTGCCATCACCCGAAGCCCAGGGACCGGGGAGCTGTTTTTT.

This clonotype was counted only a few times. The V gene is TRBV11-2, the J gene TRBJ1-5; D unresolved. CDR1 is SGHAT and CDR2 is FQNNGV in the germline V gene. The CDR3 has 16 amino acids. V was clipped by 0 bases and J by 9 bases, with 18 bases between them. CDR3 region: CASSLEGRPDRGPQHF. Here the CDR3 DNA reads TGTGCCAGCAGCTTAGAGGGCCGGCCCGACCGGGGGCCCCAGCATTTT.